This T cell receptor (beta chain) derives from a study of blood T cell repertoires in COVID-19. Study at large: Researchers got acute and convalescent COVID-19 samples from the United States, Italy and Spain. From T cells, B-cell-depleted T cells, or PBMCs came the material, which was cDNA or gDNA.

The CDR3 has 15 amino acids. V was shortened by 4 bases and J by 4 bases, with 16 bases between the two germline ends. Germline values: CDR1 LGHNA, CDR2 YSLEER. In the source study's methods: By means of reference gene primer amplification, nucleated cell counts were estimated. The repertoire was sequenced with immunoSEQ multiplex PCR; TCRdb's copy has only in-frame clones and lacks some. That table supplies the V and J calls and clone size; D and trimming were determined from the DNA. The data show around 85,000 clones, with around 88% seen just once and roughly 5.7% held by the top ten. Sequences were obtained from peripheral blood. The V and J genes are TRBV4-3 and TRBJ2-5; a possible D gene is TRBD1 (6 bases). The TCR sequence derives from a man in his sixties with acute or convalescent COVID-19. The CDR3: CASSPGQGTGETQYF. The CDR3 DNA sequence: TGCGCCAGCAGCCCCGGGCAGGGGACGGGAGAGACCCAGTACTTC.